These 29 T cell receptor beta chains share one sample of origin, sequenced in a study of T cells in Graves' hyperthyroidism and ophthalmopathy. TCR beta CDR3 regions were amplified from RNA. HTBI primers were employed in a first-round RT-PCR of the TCR CDR3. TCRdb called the multiplex PCR reads again in MiXCR, with one record for every CDR3 protein. The data hold about 640,000 distinct CDR3 sequences, with roughly 15% observed a single time. Specimen: blood. Receptors originate from a woman between 45 and 65 years old with Graves' ophthalmopathy.

This clonotype was seen a handful of times. The gene calls are TRBV4-1 and TRBJ2-3; 8 bases are a match to TRBD2. Germline loops: CDR1 MGHRA, CDR2 YSYEKL. With V trimmed by 0 bases and J by 1 base, 3 bases remained unmatched. The CDR3 runs to 16 residues. CDR3 region: CASSQDPGGRTDTQYF. CDR3 coding DNA: TGCGCCAGCAGCCAAGATCCGGGAGGGCGCACAGATACGCAGTATTTT.

The rearrangement joins TRBV7-9 to TRBJ2-1; maybe TRBD2 (6 bases). Trimming stripped 2 bases from V and 5 bases from J, with 13 bases between. CDR1 is SEHNR, CDR2 FQNEAQ, per germline (reference sequence). The CDR3 length is 15 residues. The DNA of the CDR3 is TGTGCCAGCAGCTTACGGGGGTCACGGAACAATGAGCAGTTCTTC. Encoded protein: CASSLRGSRNNEQFF.

Ten or more counts support this clonotype. V and J are TRBV20-1 and TRBJ1-4; D is unclear. The V gene's germline CDR1 is DFQATT and CDR2 SNEGSKA (reference sequence). Between the trimmed V and J ends, which lost 5 bases and 0 bases, there was a span of 19 bases. The CDR3 spans 17 residues. In DNA form, the CDR3 reads TGCAGTGCTGTAATTCGGGCCGTAGTTGCAACTAATGAAAAACTGTTTTTT. Encoded protein: CSAVIRAVVATNEKLFF.

The chain combines TRBV20-1 with TRBJ1-2; D unresolved. The germline V gene encodes CDR1 DFQATT and CDR2 SNEGSKA (reference sequence). V was shortened by 0 bases and J by 2 bases, with 7 bases between the two germline ends. This CDR3 has 13 residues. The CDR3 DNA is TGCAGTGCTAGAGATAACGGGAACTATGGCTACACCTTC. It yields the protein CSARDNGNYGYTF.

This clonotype was seen a few times. V is TRBV19 and J is TRBJ2-5; 7 bases agree with TRBD2. CDR1 and CDR2 from the germline V gene are LNHDA and SQIVND (reference sequence). This CDR3 is built from 16 residues. The ends lost 5 bases at V and 3 bases at J; junction bases unmatched: 12. CDR3 bases: TGTGCCAGTAGTCCGAGGCCGGGGACTACAGAAGAGACCCAGTACTTC. Protein product: CASSPRPGTTEETQYF.

This clonotype was seen at least ten times. The chain has TRBV20-1 and TRBJ2-1, with 9 bases that match TRBD2. This CDR3 region has 15 residues. Losses at the gene ends were 3 bases for V and 1 base for J; bases not matched to a gene: 4. Germline-derived CDR1 and CDR2 are DFQATT and SNEGSKA (reference sequence). Here the CDR3 reads CSASYGLASYNEQFF. The CDR3 nucleotides are TGCAGTGCTAGTTATGGACTAGCGTCCTACAATGAGCAGTTCTTC.

This clonotype was observed a few times. This chain uses TRBV15 with TRBJ1-2; D uncertain. Trimming removed 4 bases at V and 3 bases at J, with 21 bases between. Germline-derived CDR1 and CDR2 are LNHNV and YYDKDF (reference sequence). This CDR3 has 17 residues. The CDR3 DNA reads as TGTGCCACCAGCACCTCCCAGGCGGCACGCCGCCACTATGGCTACACCTTC. This translates into CATSTSQAARRHYGYTF.

Ten or more counts support this clonotype. The CDR3 DNA follows: TGTGCCAGCAGGACTAGCGGGAACACCGGGGAGCTGTTTTTT. Amino acid sequence: CASRTSGNTGELFF. The chain has TRBV28 and TRBJ2-2; 9 nucleotides match TRBD2. The trim removed 6 bases at V and 1 base at J, leaving 0 bases unmatched. Germline loops: CDR1 MDHEN, CDR2 SYDVKM. CDR3 size: 14 residues.

The table lists this clonotype with a few counts. The chain couples TRBV10-3 to TRBJ1-5; 9 bases are a match to TRBD1. V trimming: 4 bases; J trimming: 3 bases; junction bases outside the gene matches: 4. CDR1 is ENHRY, CDR2 SYGVKD, per germline. The length of the CDR3 is 15 residues. The CDR3 region has the DNA TGTGCCATCAGTGCAGGACAGGGGCTCAATCAGCCCCAGCATTTT. It yields the protein CAISAGQGLNQPQHF.

The chain's CDR3 is CASSRQNNSPLHF. The CDR3 nucleotides are TGTGCCAGCAGCCGACAGAATAATTCACCCCTCCACTTT. The chain is built from TRBV7-2 and TRBJ1-6, with a tentative D call TRBD1 (5 bases). Germline assignment: CDR1 SGHTA and CDR2 FQGNSA. This CDR3 is 13 amino acids long. V dropped 5 bases and J dropped 5 bases, with 7 bases sitting between them.

This clonotype has a count of ten or more. The gene calls are TRBV7-9 and TRBJ2-1; 10 bases fit TRBD2. Germline V gene sequence: CDR1 SEHNR, CDR2 FQNEAQ (reference sequence). This CDR3 spans 15 amino acids. Germline trimming cut 5 bases from V and 5 bases from J; bases unmatched to any gene: 6. The chain's CDR3 is CASSTSGRVDNEQFF. The CDR3 region has the DNA TGTGCCAGCAGCACCAGCGGGAGGGTTGACAATGAGCAGTTCTTC.

This clonotype came up a few times. The J gene is TRBJ1-2, the V gene TRBV10-2; D is perhaps TRBD1 (6 bases). V was clipped by 1 base and J by 3 bases, with 9 bases between them. The CDR3 is 14 amino acids. From germline, CDR1 is WSHSY and CDR2 SAAADI. The CDR3 reads CASSELGQHYGYTF. Written as DNA, the CDR3 is TGCGCCAGCAGTGAGTTGGGACAACACTATGGCTACACCTTC.

The rearrangement joins TRBV20-1 to TRBJ2-5; D not resolved. Germline V gives CDR1 DFQATT, CDR2 SNEGSKA (reference sequence). Trimming shortened V by 2 bases and J by 5 bases, and 3 bases separated the two germline ends. The CDR3 spans 10 residues. The chain's CDR3 is CSARLETQYF. The CDR3 nucleotides read TGCAGTGCTAGACTGGAGACCCAGTACTTC.

This clonotype was seen many times. This chain links TRBV15 with TRBJ2-1; no firm D call. Germline V gene data show CDR1 as LNHNV and CDR2 as YYDKDF (reference sequence). The CDR3 is made up of 18 amino acids. The germline V and J ends were trimmed by 0 bases and 2 bases, with 17 bases remaining between them. CDR3 coding DNA: TGTGCCACCAGCAGAGATGGAGTAGGGCTAAACCCCTACAATGAGCAGTTCTTC. This gives the protein CATSRDGVGLNPYNEQFF. The full variable domain, its missing parts supplied by reference TRBV15 and TRBJ2-1, is DAMVIQNPRYQVTQFGKPVTLSCSQTLNHNVMYWYQQKSSQAPKLLFHYYDKDFNNEADTPDNFQSRRPNTSFCFLDIRSPGLGDTAMYLCATSRDGVGLNPYNEQFFGPGTRLTVL.

The V and J genes are TRBV29-1 and TRBJ1-3; the D is unclear. The CDR3 extends over 13 amino acids. Germline loops: CDR1 SQVTM, CDR2 ANQGSEA. Trimming took off 5 bases at V and 2 bases at J, with 10 bases between the two ends. The CDR3: CSVSWGAGNTIYF. The DNA of the CDR3 is TGCAGCGTTTCCTGGGGAGCTGGAAACACCATATATTTT.

In this sample, this clonotype turned up many times. J is TRBJ2-7 and V is TRBV28, with 12 bases that match TRBD1. The length of the CDR3 is 15 residues. The J segment lost 4 bases and the V segment lost 6 bases, leaving 7 bases of the junction unmatched. Per the germline V gene, CDR1 is MDHEN and CDR2 is SYDVKM. CDR3 nucleotide sequence: TGTGCCAGCAGAATCGGGACAGGGGGCACGTACGAGCAGTACTTC. Translated, it gives CASRIGTGGTYEQYF.

This clonotype was counted at least ten times. The chain recombines TRBV12-3 or TRBV12-4 with TRBJ1-2; D is ambiguous. Trimming pared 4 bases from V and 2 bases from J, leaving 8 bases between. This CDR3 is 13 amino acids long. The CDR3 region is CASSYGENYGYTF. The CDR3 DNA sequence: TGTGCCAGCAGTTATGGAGAGAACTATGGCTACACCTTC.

Worth noting for this clonotype: It may be a read error: a sequence one base away is much more abundant. The gene calls are TRBV7-2 and TRBJ2-7, with D unresolved. Trimming left V 0 bases short and J 0 bases short, with 9 bases between. Germline V CDR1 and CDR2: SGHTA, FQGNSA. The CDR3 spans 15 residues. CDR3 loop: CASSLAQVTSYEQYF. The CDR3 nucleotides read TGTGCCAGCAGCTTAGCGCAGGTTACCTCCTACGAGCAGTACTTC.

The CDR3 is CASSQLAGSKETQYF. The DNA for the CDR3 is TGCGCCAGCAGCCAGCTAGCGGGGTCCAAAGAGACCCAGTACTTC. This chain joins TRBV4-3 and TRBJ2-5, with 9 bases that match TRBD2. With 3 bases clipped from V and 3 bases from J, the junction kept 5 bases outside the gene matches. CDR3 size: 15 residues. Germline V gives CDR1 LGHNA, CDR2 YSLEER.

This clonotype showed up many times. V is TRBV29-1 and J is TRBJ1-1; no reliable D call. The CDR3 sequence is 17 residues long. In germline, CDR1 is SQVTM, CDR2 ANQGSEA. V lost 1 base and J lost 2, with 20 bases in between. The CDR3 sequence is CSVEGGPRWSVNTEAFF. In DNA, the CDR3 is TGCAGCGTTGAAGGTGGACCGCGTTGGTCTGTAAACACTGAAGCTTTCTTT.

This clonotype came up many times. The chain is built from TRBV30 and TRBJ1-2, with D perhaps TRBD1 (5 bases). V lost 0 bases and J lost 4, with 15 bases in between. Germline V lookup: CDR1 GTSNPN, CDR2 SVGIG (reference sequence). The CDR3 is made up of 15 amino acids. In DNA form, the CDR3 reads TGTGCCTGGAGTGTAACGGCGGGACCAGTCTATGGCTACACCTTC. Protein sequence: CAWSVTAGPVYGYTF.

This clonotype was detected only a few times. The V gene is TRBV7-9, the J gene TRBJ1-1; D is uncertain. The germline CDR1 and CDR2 sequences are SEHNR and FQNEAQ (reference sequence). The CDR3 loop spans 14 amino acids. Trimming left V 4 bases short and J 1 base short, with 10 bases between. The CDR3 DNA sequence: TGTGCCAGCAGCTCGTCGGATGGGAACACTGAAGCTTTCTTT. Encoded protein: CASSSSDGNTEAFF.

In this sample, this clonotype turned up a few times. The conserved phenylalanine or tryptophan normally closing the CDR3 is absent here, so this likely arose from a read error. V and J are TRBV7-2 and TRBJ2-2; 9 bases fit TRBD1. Per germline, CDR1 SGHTA and CDR2 FQGNSA. The CDR3 covers 15 residues. Trimming cost V 7 bases and J 4 bases; bases outside gene matches: 7. The CDR3 here is CASTPGQGLTGELFS. The DNA of the CDR3 is TGTGCCAGCACCCCGGGACAGGGCCTCACCGGGGAGCTGTTTTCT.

In this sample, this clonotype turned up a few times. The chain employs TRBV20-1 and TRBJ1-5; D not resolved. The V gene's germline CDR1 is DFQATT and CDR2 SNEGSKA (reference sequence). The V end was cut by 1 base, the J end by 3 bases, with 7 bases between. The length of the CDR3 is 13 residues. CDR3 region: CSARVDYNQPQHF. In DNA, the CDR3 is TGCAGTGCTAGAGTAGATTACAATCAGCCCCAGCATTTT.

Many counts were recorded for this clonotype. The rearrangement uses TRBV7-2 and TRBJ2-7; D unclear. The length of the CDR3 is 13 residues. Germline values: CDR1 SGHTA, CDR2 FQGNSA. V was clipped by 1 base and J by 3 bases, with 7 bases between them. The CDR3 DNA follows: TGTGCCAGCAGCTTAGTCGCGGTCTACGAGCAGTACTTC. Translating it yields CASSLVAVYEQYF.

Regarding this clonotype: A read error may be the cause here, since a much bigger clone is one base away. The genes are TRBV20-1 and TRBJ2-1; TRBD1 is a possible D gene (5 bases). Germline V lookup: CDR1 DFQATT, CDR2 SNEGSKA (reference sequence). The CDR3 contains 15 residues. CDR3 coding DNA: TGCAGTGTAATGAGGTGGCAAGGGGCCCACAATGGGCAGTTCTTC. This encodes CSVMRWQGAHNGQFF.

This clonotype was counted at least ten times. The CDR3: CASSSGQGFGGELFF. In DNA form, the CDR3 reads TGTGCCAGCAGCTCGGGACAGGGATTCGGCGGGGAGCTGTTTTTT. The gene calls are TRBV11-3 and TRBJ2-2; 9 nucleotides align to TRBD1. Trimming removed 4 bases from V and 7 bases from J; junction bases left unmatched: 7. Per germline, CDR1 SGHNT and CDR2 YENEEA. The CDR3 has 15 residues.

The sample holds many counts of this clonotype. This chain connects TRBV28 to TRBJ2-1; 10 bases agree with TRBD2. This CDR3 is built from 18 residues. From germline, CDR1 is MDHEN and CDR2 SYDVKM. Trimming removed 5 bases from V and 8 bases from J; junction bases left unmatched: 18. Written as DNA, the CDR3 is TGTGCCAGCAGTCCTTGGAGCGGGAGGGCCGCGGTTAAGGATGAGCAGTTCTTC. Translated, it gives CASSPWSGRAAVKDEQFF. Variable domain in full (rest from reference TRBV28 and TRBJ2-1): DVKVTQSSRYLVKRTGEKVFLECVQDMDHENMFWYRQDPGLGLRLIYFSYDVKMKEKGDIPEGYSVSREKKERFSLILESASTNQTSMYLCASSPWSGRAAVKDEQFFGPGTRLTVL.

This clonotype was counted only a few times. The rearrangement joins TRBV18 to TRBJ2-5; possibly TRBD1 or TRBD2 for D (5 bases each). The CDR3 has 16 residues. Germline CDR1 reads KGHSH; CDR2 reads LQKENI. The V end was cut by 1 base, the J end by 0 bases, with 12 bases between. The DNA for the CDR3 is TGTGCCAGCTCACCACTTACACCGGGACACCAAGAGACCCAGTACTTC. Translation gives CASSPLTPGHQETQYF. Together with reference TRBV18 and TRBJ2-5, the CDR3 gives the full variable domain: NAGVMQNPRHLVRRRGQEARLRCSPMKGHSHVYWYRQLPEEGLKFMVYLQKENIIDESGMPKERFSAEFPKEGPSILRIQQVVRGDSAAYFCASSPLTPGHQETQYFGPGTRLLVL.